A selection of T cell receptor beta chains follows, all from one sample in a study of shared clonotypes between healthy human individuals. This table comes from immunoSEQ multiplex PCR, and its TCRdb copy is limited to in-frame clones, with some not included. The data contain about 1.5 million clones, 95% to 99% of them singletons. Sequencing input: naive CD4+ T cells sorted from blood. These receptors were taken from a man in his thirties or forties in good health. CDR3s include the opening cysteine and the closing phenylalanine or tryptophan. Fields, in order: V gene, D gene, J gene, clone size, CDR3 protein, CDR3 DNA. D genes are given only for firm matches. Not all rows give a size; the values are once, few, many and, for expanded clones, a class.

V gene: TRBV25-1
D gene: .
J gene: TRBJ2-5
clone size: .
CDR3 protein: CASRHPERDQETQYF
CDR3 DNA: TGTGCCAGCAGACATCCCGAAAGGGACCAAGAGACCCAGTACTTC

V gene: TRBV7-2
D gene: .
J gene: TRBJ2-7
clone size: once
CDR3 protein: CASSLGYRADASYEQYF
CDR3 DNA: TGTGCCAGCAGCTTAGGATACAGGGCTGACGCCTCCTACGAGCAGTACTTC

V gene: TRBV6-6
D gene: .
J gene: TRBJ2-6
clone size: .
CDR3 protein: CASSYSGPHVLTF
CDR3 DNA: TGTGCCAGCAGTTACTCGGGTCCCCACGTCCTGACTTTC

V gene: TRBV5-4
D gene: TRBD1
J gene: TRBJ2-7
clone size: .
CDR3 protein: CASSRGQDRNEQYF
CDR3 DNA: TGTGCCAGCAGCAGAGGACAGGACCGTAACGAGCAGTACTTC

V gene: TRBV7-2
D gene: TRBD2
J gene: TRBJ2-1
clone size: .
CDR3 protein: CASRREASYNEQFF
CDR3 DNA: TGTGCCAGCAGGCGGGAGGCCTCCTACAATGAGCAGTTCTTC

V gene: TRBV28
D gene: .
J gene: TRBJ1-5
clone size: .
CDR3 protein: CASSFWGVQPQHF
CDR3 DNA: TGTGCCAGCAGTTTTTGGGGTGTCCAGCCCCAGCATTTT

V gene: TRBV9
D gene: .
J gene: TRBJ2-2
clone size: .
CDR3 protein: CASSVSAGELFF
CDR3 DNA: TGTGCCAGCAGCGTCAGCGCCGGGGAGCTGTTTTTT

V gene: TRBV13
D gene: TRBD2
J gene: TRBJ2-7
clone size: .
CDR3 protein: CASSFQSGMRIHEQYF
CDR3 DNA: TGTGCCAGCAGCTTCCAAAGCGGGATGAGGATACACGAGCAGTACTTC

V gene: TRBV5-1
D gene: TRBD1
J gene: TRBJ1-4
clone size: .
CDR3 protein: CASSTGQGNEKLFF
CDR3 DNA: TGCGCCAGCAGCACGGGACAGGGAAATGAAAAACTGTTTTTT

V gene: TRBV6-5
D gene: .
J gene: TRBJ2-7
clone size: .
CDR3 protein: CASSPDGAYEQYF
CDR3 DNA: TGTGCCAGCAGTCCGGACGGCGCCTACGAGCAGTACTTC

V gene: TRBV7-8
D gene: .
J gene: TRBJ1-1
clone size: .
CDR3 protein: CASSPRQGALNTEAFF
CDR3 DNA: TGTGCCAGCAGCCCTCGGCAAGGGGCCTTGAACACTGAAGCTTTCTTT

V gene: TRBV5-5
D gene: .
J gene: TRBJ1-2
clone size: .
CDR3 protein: CASSLVGRPNYGYTF
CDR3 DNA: TGTGCCAGCAGCTTGGTCGGGCGACCAAACTATGGCTACACCTTC

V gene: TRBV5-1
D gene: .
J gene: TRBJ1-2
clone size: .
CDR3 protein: CASSEGGTTNYGYTF
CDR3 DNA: TGCGCCAGCAGCGAGGGCGGGACAACTAACTATGGCTACACCTTC

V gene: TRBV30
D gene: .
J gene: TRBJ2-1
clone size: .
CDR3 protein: CAWSSGIPGDEQFF
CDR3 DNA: TGTGCCTGGAGTAGCGGAATACCCGGGGATGAGCAGTTCTTC

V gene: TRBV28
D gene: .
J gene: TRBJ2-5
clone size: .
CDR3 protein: CASSLRRKQETQYF
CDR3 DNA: TGTGCCAGCAGTCTAAGACGGAAACAAGAGACCCAGTACTTC